The present TCR beta chain was sequenced within a study of shared clonotypes between healthy human individuals. Study-level results: When compared with the clonotypes that were shared by all four sorted-subset donors, the non-shared clonotypes turned out to have lower generation probabilities. As a rule, naive subsets had a larger estimated richness than memory subsets.

This table comes from immunoSEQ multiplex PCR, and its TCRdb copy is limited to in-frame clones, with some not included. Of roughly 2.1 million clones listed, approximately 94% are singletons. Terminally differentiated effector memory CD45RA+ cells were excluded by CCR7 positive selection of CD45RO-negative cells. The CDR3 is 16 amino acids. V was trimmed by 0 bases and J by 2 bases, leaving 16 bases between them. Per germline, CDR1 SQVTM and CDR2 ANQGSEA. Regarding this clone: As yet, its antigen is unknown.

The V call is TRBV29-1, the J call TRBJ1-2, with D perhaps TRBD1 (5 bases). Sequencing was done on a sample of naive CD8+ T cells from PBMCs. The clonotype comes from a man aged 18-30 years in good health. Some clones in this sample may be carry-over from other donors' samples. CDR3 nucleotides: TGCAGCGTTGAAGATATTAAAGGGGAGGAGAACTATGGCTACACCTTC. This gives the protein CSVEDIKGEENYGYTF.